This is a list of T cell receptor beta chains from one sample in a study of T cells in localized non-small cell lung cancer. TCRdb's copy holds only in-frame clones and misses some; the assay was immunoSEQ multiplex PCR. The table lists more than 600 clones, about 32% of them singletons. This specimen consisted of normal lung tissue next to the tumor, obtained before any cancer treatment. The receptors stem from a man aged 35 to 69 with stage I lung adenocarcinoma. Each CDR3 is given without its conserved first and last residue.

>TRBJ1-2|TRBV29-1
SVAPLGAHYGYT
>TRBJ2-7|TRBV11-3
ASSRGQGAGEQY
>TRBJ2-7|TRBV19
ASSIGSGGAREQY
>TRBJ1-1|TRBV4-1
ASSRQAGNTEAF
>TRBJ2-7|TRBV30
AWTSGLAYEQY
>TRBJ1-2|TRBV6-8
ASSDQGGSGGYT
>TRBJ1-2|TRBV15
ATSRDLGSDSYGYT
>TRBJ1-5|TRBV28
ASSPNRDPNQPQH
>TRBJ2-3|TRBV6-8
ASSPGGGTDTQY
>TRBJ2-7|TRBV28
ASSPPGLAGGYEQY
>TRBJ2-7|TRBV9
ASSEGRQSGEQY
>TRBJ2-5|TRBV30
ACSLRVRETQY
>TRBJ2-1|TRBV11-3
ASSSDRGQANEQF
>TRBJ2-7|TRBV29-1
SAGTGGTVYEQY
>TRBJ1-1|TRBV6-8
ASSLYSRRNTEAF
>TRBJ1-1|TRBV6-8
ANSYPSRSGGGRVEAF
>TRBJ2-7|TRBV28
ASSPSMYEQY
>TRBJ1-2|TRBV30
AWTRASNYGYT
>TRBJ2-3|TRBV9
ASSVGGSSTDTQY
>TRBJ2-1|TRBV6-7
ASSAPGGANEQF
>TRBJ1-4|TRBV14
ASSPQGWDEKLF
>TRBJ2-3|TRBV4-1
ASSRGGLAGPDTQY
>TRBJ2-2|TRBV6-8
ASSDKGGGHTGELF
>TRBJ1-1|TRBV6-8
ASSYSPGNTEAF
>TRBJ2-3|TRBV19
ASSWVGSTDTQY
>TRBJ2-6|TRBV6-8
ASSYEESGANVLT
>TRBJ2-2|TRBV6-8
ASSVSYTGELF
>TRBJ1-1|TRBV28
ASSLAGGRAAEAF
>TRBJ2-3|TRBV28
ASSLSMPDTQY
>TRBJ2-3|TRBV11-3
ASSLTYQGTDTQY
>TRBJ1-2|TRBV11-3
ASSPDQGQGAGGYT
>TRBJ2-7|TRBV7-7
ASSPQITGGAYEQY
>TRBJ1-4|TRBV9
ASSGSSGQGGEKLF